The rows below give T cell receptor beta chains drawn from one sample of a study of blood T cell repertoires in COVID-19. Sequencing was performed with immunoSEQ multiplex PCR; in TCRdb, only in-frame clones are kept and a portion is missing. Of 120,000 or so clones in the sample, approximately 85% were seen once. The material sequenced was peripheral blood. Source of these receptors: a woman aged 60-70 years with acute or convalescent COVID-19. Both conserved end residues are part of each CDR3. The D gene is left open where the match is weak. Size is stated for part of the rows, as once, few or many counts, or as a class when the clone is expanded.

TRBD1	-	TRBV28	TRBJ1-1	TGTGCCAGCAGTTTCCCCGGACAGGGCCACCCTGAAGCTTTCTTT	CASSFPGQGHPEAFF
-	-	TRBV12-3/TRBV12-4	TRBJ1-6	TGTGCCAGCAGTGAGGGCAATTCACCCCTCCACTTT	CASSEGNSPLHF
-	-	TRBV6-1	TRBJ1-1	TGTGCCAGCAGTGAAGGGACACCGAAAGCTTTCTTT	CASSEGTPKAFF
TRBD1	-	TRBV7-3	TRBJ2-1	TGTGCCAGCAGCCAATCCAGGGGGTCCCACAATGAGCAGTTCTTC	CASSQSRGSHNEQFF
-	-	TRBV28	TRBJ1-5	TGTGCCAGCAACACTATCCCCCTCGGAGTGGGTCAGCCCCAGCATTTT	CASNTIPLGVGQPQHF
-	-	TRBV6-5	TRBJ1-3	TGTGCCAGCAGTCCACCGGGGGACTCTGGAAACACCATATATTTT	CASSPPGDSGNTIYF
TRBD1	-	TRBV2	TRBJ2-2	TGTGCCAGCAGTGAGGGGACAGTAAACACCGGGGAGCTGTTTTTT	CASSEGTVNTGELFF
-	-	TRBV14	TRBJ2-7	TGTGCCAGCAGCCAAGTTACCTACGAGCAGTACTTC	CASSQVTYEQYF
TRBD2	-	TRBV3-1/TRBV3-2	TRBJ2-3	TGTGCCAGCAGCCAAGTCAGAGCGGGGGGCCCGGGGGGCACAGATACGCAGTATTTT	CASSQVRAGGPGGTDTQYF
-	-	TRBV19	TRBJ1-5	TGTGCCAGTAGTGCTGAGGGAGGGGACCAGCCCCAGCATTTT	CASSAEGGDQPQHF
-	-	TRBV29-1	TRBJ2-3	TGCAGCGTTGAAAGCGGCTACACAGATACGCAGTATTTT	CSVESGYTDTQYF
-	-	TRBV15	TRBJ2-7	TGTGCCACCAGCAGATTACTTTCCTACGAGCAGTACTTC	CATSRLLSYEQYF
-	-	TRBV5-5	TRBJ2-2	TGTGCCAGCAGCGGCCACAGCGGGGAGCTGTTTTTT	CASSGHSGELFF
-	-	TRBV23-1	TRBJ1-3	-	CASSHPAARVPGNTIYF
-	few	TRBV6-1	TRBJ2-7	TGTGCCAGCAGTGAACATAAACGGTACGAGCAGTACTTC	CASSEHKRYEQYF
-	-	TRBV4-3	TRBJ2-7	TGCGCCAGCAGCCAAGAGACGTCCAGGGCGACCTACGAGCAGTACTTC	CASSQETSRATYEQYF
-	-	TRBV6-5	TRBJ1-1	TGTGCCAGCTACCTATCAGTGGCGCGGACTGAAGCTTTCTTT	CASYLSVARTEAFF
TRBD1	-	TRBV5-1	TRBJ2-1	TGCGCCAGCAGCTTGGACCCCCGAGTCGCAGGGGGCGATGAGCAGTTCTTC	CASSLDPRVAGGDEQFF
-	-	TRBV4-3	TRBJ1-1	TGCGCCAGCAGTCTGAGGGCAGGGACTAACACTGAAGCTTTCTTT	CASSLRAGTNTEAFF
-	many	TRBV11-2	TRBJ1-1	TGTGCCAGCAGCTCACTCCGACAGCGAAACACTGAAGCTTTCTTT	CASSSLRQRNTEAFF
-	-	TRBV6-5	TRBJ1-4	TGTGCCAGCAAGGGGCAAGAAGGGGAAAAACTGTTTTTT	CASKGQEGEKLFF
-	-	TRBV6-1	TRBJ1-1	TGTGCCAGCAGTGAAGCCCAGGGCCTGGGAGCTTTCTTT	CASSEAQGLGAFF
TRBD1	-	TRBV19	TRBJ1-5	TGTGCCAGTAGTAGGGGACAGGCAGGCAATCAGCCCCAGCATTTT	CASSRGQAGNQPQHF
TRBD1	-	TRBV5-1	TRBJ2-2	TGCGCCAGCAGCCCAGGGGGCCGGGACCCCGGGGAGCTGTTTTTT	CASSPGGRDPGELFF
TRBD1	-	TRBV25-1	TRBJ1-1	TGTGCCAGCAGCCAGGGGGCGAGGACTGAAGCTTTCTTT	CASSQGARTEAFF
-	-	TRBV6-2/TRBV6-3	TRBJ2-7	TGTGCCAGCAGTTCCTATACTTACGAGCAGTACTTC	CASSSYTYEQYF
-	-	TRBV5-1	TRBJ2-1	TGCGCCAGCAGCTTGGGCAGTTACAATGAGCAGTTCTTC	CASSLGSYNEQFF
TRBD1	once	TRBV5-1	TRBJ1-1	TGCGCCAGCAGCTTGGTAGCAGGGGGCACTGAAGCTTTCTTT	CASSLVAGGTEAFF
-	few	TRBV12-5	TRBJ2-2	TGTGCTAGTGGTTTGGTCCGGACAGTTTTGAGTTCGGCCGGGGAGCTGTTTTTT	CASGLVRTVLSSAGELFF
-	-	TRBV30	TRBJ1-2	TGTGCCTGGAGGGACCGAACCATCGCGGGTAACTATGGCTACACCTTC	CAWRDRTIAGNYGYTF
-	-	TRBV4-3	TRBJ1-1	TGCGCCAGCAGCCGGGATAACCAGGGGAACACTGAAGCTTTCTTT	CASSRDNQGNTEAFF
TRBD1	-	TRBV28	TRBJ1-5	TGTGCCAGCAGCACTTTAACAGGGGAGGGCAATCAGCCCCAGCATTTT	CASSTLTGEGNQPQHF
-	-	TRBV18	TRBJ2-6	TGTGCCAGCTCACCGCTACAGGATGCCAACGTCCTGACTTTC	CASSPLQDANVLTF
-	-	TRBV29-1	TRBJ2-7	TGCAGCGGCATGGTTCTTCGGGCAGGGCGGCCCTACGAGCAGTACTTC	CSGMVLRAGRPYEQYF
-	few	TRBV30	TRBJ2-5	TGTGCCTGGAGAGTATGGACATCCGAGACCCAGTACTTC	CAWRVWTSETQYF
-	-	TRBV21-1	TRBJ2-7	TGTGCCAGGACCCAAGGGGGGGCCATCTTTTACGAGCAGTACTTC	CARTQGGAIFYEQYF
-	-	TRBV12-3/TRBV12-4	TRBJ2-3	TGTGCCAGCAGTTTAGCGCAGGATACGCAGTATTTT	CASSLAQDTQYF
TRBD1	-	TRBV5-1	TRBJ1-1	TGCGCCAGTAGCAGGACAGGGACAATGAACACTGAAGCTTTCTTT	CASSRTGTMNTEAFF
TRBD1	-	TRBV5-5	TRBJ2-5	TGTGCCAGCACCTCGGGGACAGGGGGCAATGGGGAGACCCAGTACTTC	CASTSGTGGNGETQYF
-	few	TRBV28	TRBJ1-4	TGTGCCAGCAGCCCAGGCCAGGGGACCCCCAAACTGTTTTTT	CASSPGQGTPKLFF
-	-	TRBV30	TRBJ1-1	TGTGCCTGGAGTGTACAGGTTCATGAAGCTTTCTTT	CAWSVQVHEAFF
TRBD1	-	TRBV13	TRBJ1-2	TGTGCCAGCAGCTGGGGACAGGGGCCGCGTGGCTACACCTTC	CASSWGQGPRGYTF
TRBD2	-	TRBV5-4	TRBJ2-2	TGTGCCAGCAGCTTGGGTGGGACTAGCGGAGACACCGGGGAGCTGTTTTTT	CASSLGGTSGDTGELFF
-	-	TRBV30	TRBJ2-3	TGTGCCTGGAGTGTGGGGGGTTCAAATACGCAGTATTTT	CAWSVGGSNTQYF
-	-	TRBV7-2	TRBJ2-6	TGTGCCAGCAGCGGGACCCTATGGAGGAGGGCCGGGGCCAACGTCCTGACTTTC	CASSGTLWRRAGANVLTF
-	once	TRBV2	TRBJ2-4	TGTGCCAGCAGTGTTGGCAAGTTCCTTAAAAACATTCAGTACTTC	CASSVGKFLKNIQYF
TRBD2	-	TRBV24-1	TRBJ2-3	TGTGCCACCAGTGATCCCCGGGGTAGCGGGGGATTCACAGATACGCAGTATTTT	CATSDPRGSGGFTDTQYF
TRBD1	-	TRBV7-9	TRBJ2-7	TGTGCCAGCAGCTTACCCGGGACAGCCTCCTACGAGCAGTACTTC	CASSLPGTASYEQYF
TRBD1	once	TRBV12-5	TRBJ2-5	TGTGCTAGTGGTTCGGACTGGACAGGGACGGAGGAGACCCAGTACTTC	CASGSDWTGTEETQYF
TRBD2	-	TRBV5-1	TRBJ2-3	TGCGCCAGCACTTGGCTAGCGGGGACAGATACGCAGTATTTT	CASTWLAGTDTQYF
-	-	TRBV27	TRBJ1-2	TGTGCCAGCAAGGGGCGTTCGGACTATGGCTACACCTTC	CASKGRSDYGYTF
TRBD1	-	TRBV6-2/TRBV6-3	TRBJ1-5	TGTGCCAGCAGTTTGACAGGGAATAATCAGCCCCAGCATTTT	CASSLTGNNQPQHF
TRBD1	-	TRBV5-4	TRBJ2-3	TGTGCCAGCAGCTTTGGACAGGCAACAGATACGCAGTATTTT	CASSFGQATDTQYF